The present T cell receptor beta chain was sequenced within a study of cytomegalovirus exposure and HLA in healthy donors. Findings of the study overall: TCR beta chain V- and J-gene trimming was linked, in a later analysis, to a missense variant in DCLRE1C. A later analysis reported that several of the most significant clusters appeared to be linked to common viral pathogens, among them Epstein-Barr virus.

It was with 60 Vbeta and 13 Jbeta primers that the PCR ran. Repertoires were generated with immunoSEQ multiplex PCR, while TCRdb's copy carries only in-frame clones and drops some. The sample data list approximately 52,000 clones. As to this clone: Its antigen is as yet unknown.

The sample comprised PBMCs. The clonotype comes from a middle-aged man in good health and CMV-seropositive.

CDR3 nucleotide sequence: TGTGCTAGTGGTTTGGCAATCCAGGGTACTGAAGCTTTCTTT. It is translated as CASGLAIQGTEAFF. The chain employs TRBV12-5 and TRBJ1-1; D is possibly TRBD1 (5 bases). The V gene's germline CDR1 is LGHNT and CDR2 FRNRAP. With 1 base removed from V and 5 bases from J, the gap between germline ends came to 11 bases. This CDR3 is 14 amino acids long.